In this sample, the clone carrying this T cell receptor beta chain turned up many times. The antigen is not known. The CDR3 loop spans 14 amino acids. Trimming took off 2 bases at V and 4 bases at J, with 12 bases between the two ends. Germline V gene sequence: CDR1 MDHEN, CDR2 SYDVKM. The data derive from a study of regulatory T cells in long-lasting Graves disease. Study-level results: Favored usage of TRBV28, TRBJ1-2 and TRBJ2-5 was recorded in persistent disease. Peripheral blood was the sole material, not thyroid tissue.

For TCR beta, libraries came from iRepertoire HTBI primers and Arm-PCR of CDR3 regions. Using its own MiXCR run on the multiplex PCR reads, TCRdb lists one record per CDR3 protein. The profile shows 400,000 to 500,000 distinct CDR3 sequences, 14% of them singletons. Time point in this sample: newly diagnosed GD, antithyroid drugs for less than 3 months. From RNA extracted from PBMCs, the TCR library was made. Peripheral blood, around 9 milliliters of it, was drawn into EDTA tubes. The sample also formed part of further work on T cells in Graves' hyperthyroidism and ophthalmopathy.

This rearrangement joins TRBV28 to TRBJ2-7; D not certain. This TCR derives from a woman in her 50s with Graves disease. Sample: peripheral blood mononuclear cells (PBMCs), taken at new diagnosis, from a patient treated with antithyroid drugs. Here the CDR3 reads CASSLGIGLYEQYF. CDR3 nucleotides: TGTGCCAGCAGTTTAGGGATTGGTCTGTACGAGCAGTACTTC. Using reference TRBV28 and TRBJ2-7 for the parts outside the CDR3, the full variable domain is DVKVTQSSRYLVKRTGEKVFLECVQDMDHENMFWYRQDPGLGLRLIYFSYDVKMKEKGDIPEGYSVSREKKERFSLILESASTNQTSMYLCASSLGIGLYEQYFGPGTRLTVT.